The rows below give T cell receptor beta chains drawn from one sample of a study of CD8 T cells in ankylosing spondylitis. Via MiXCR, TCRdb re-called the 5' RACE reads, giving one row per CDR3 protein. The table has 700,000 or so distinct CDR3 sequences, about 20% seen once. Sequenced material: blood, either unsorted or a sorted T cell fraction (not recorded which). All receptors come from a male donor with ankylosing spondylitis. Both conserved end residues are part of each CDR3. D genes are given only for firm matches. Clone size is given for some rows only: seen once, a few or many times, or a class if the clone is expanded.

j_call clone_size v_call d_call cdr3_aa cdr3_nt
TRBJ2-7 many TRBV4-3 TRBD2 CASSQASGAYEQYF TGCGCCAGCAGCCAAGCTAGCGGAGCATACGAGCAGTACTTC
TRBJ1-3 NA TRBV12-3/TRBV12-4 TRBD1 CASRPRDSSGNTIYF TGTGCCAGCAGACCCCGGGACAGCTCTGGAAACACCATATATTTT
TRBJ2-1 NA TRBV19 NA CASNGGKVEQFF TGTGCCAGTAACGGGGGAAAGGTCGAGCAGTTCTTC
TRBJ1-6 few TRBV20-1 NA CSARDTPDYNSPLHF TGCAGTGCTAGAGATACCCCAGATTATAATTCACCCCTCCACTTT
TRBJ1-1 few TRBV4-1 TRBD1 CASSPDRGAYTEAFF TGCGCCAGCAGCCCGGACAGGGGGGCTTACACTGAAGCTTTCTTT
TRBJ2-6 few TRBV15 NA CATSGTVPSGANVLTF TGTGCCACCAGCGGAACAGTGCCCTCTGGGGCCAACGTCCTGACTTTC
TRBJ2-1 few TRBV2 TRBD2 CASSRAGGGGSGEQFF TGTGCCAGCAGCCGCGCCGGTGGCGGGGGTTCAGGAGAGCAGTTCTTC
TRBJ1-5 once TRBV20-1 TRBD1 CSAGTGTGVFSNQPQHF TGCAGTGCTGGGACCGGGACAGGGGTTTTTAGCAATCAGCCCCAGCATTTT
TRBJ2-2 NA TRBV20-1 TRBD2 CSASTGTSNTGELFF TGCAGTGCTAGCACCGGGACTAGCAACACCGGGGAGCTGTTTTTT
TRBJ2-7 few TRBV12-3/TRBV12-4 TRBD1 CASSFKGQSYEQYF TGTGCCAGCAGTTTTAAGGGACAGAGCTACGAGCAGTACTTC
TRBJ1-1 many TRBV12-3/TRBV12-4 TRBD1 CASRQGWNTEAFF TGTGCCAGCAGACAGGGGTGGAACACTGAAGCTTTCTTT
TRBJ1-6 few TRBV12-3/TRBV12-4 TRBD1 CASKNADRVNSPLHF TGTGCCAGCAAAAACGCGGACAGGGTGAATTCACCCCTCCACTTT
TRBJ1-4 NA TRBV20-1 NA CSARGGHNEKLFF TGCAGTGCTAGAGGGGGTCATAATGAAAAACTGTTTTTT
TRBJ2-2 few TRBV6-1 TRBD2 CASSPAGAGGRELFF TGTGCCAGCAGCCCCGCGGGAGCGGGAGGACGGGAGCTGTTTTTT
TRBJ2-7 few TRBV5-5 NA CASRAGTNTYEQYF TGTGCCAGCAGGGCCGGGACAAACACCTACGAGCAGTACTTC
TRBJ2-2 NA TRBV5-1 NA CASSLAQVKTGELFF TGCGCCAGCAGCTTGGCTCAGGTGAAAACCGGGGAGCTGTTTTTT
TRBJ1-1 NA TRBV10-3 NA CAISDFGKETGTEAFF TGTGCCATCAGTGATTTCGGAAAAGAGACCGGCACTGAAGCTTTCTTT
TRBJ2-1 once TRBV7-2 TRBD2 CASSLEAGGSYEQFF TGTGCCAGCAGCCTCGAAGCGGGGGGTTCGTATGAGCAGTTCTTC
TRBJ2-7 NA TRBV6-2/TRBV6-3 TRBD2 CASSYWTGGREQYF TGTGCCAGCAGTTACTGGACGGGAGGTCGGGAGCAGTACTTC
TRBJ2-7 NA TRBV15 TRBD2 CATSRDLRERSYEQYF TGTGCCACCAGCAGAGATCTGCGGGAGAGGTCCTACGAGCAGTACTTC
TRBJ1-1 NA TRBV20-1 NA CRGVNRVTEAFF TGCAGGGGGGTCAACAGGGTCACTGAAGCTTTCTTT
TRBJ2-4 few TRBV7-8 TRBD1 CASSLTGDGGNIQYF TGTGCCAGCAGCTTGACAGGGGATGGGGGAAACATTCAGTACTTC
TRBJ1-1 NA TRBV25-1 TRBD1 CASSEFPPGTAYTEAFF TGTGCCAGCAGTGAATTCCCGCCCGGGACAGCCTACACTGAAGCTTTCTTT
TRBJ2-7 few TRBV6-2/TRBV6-3 TRBD2 CASSYSTLAGVEQYF TGTGCCAGCAGTTACTCGACTCTAGCGGGAGTCGAGCAGTACTTC
TRBJ1-1 NA TRBV6-4 NA CASSDSVGRASGESNLNTEAFF TGTGCCAGCAGTGACTCGGTAGGGCGCGCGTCGGGGGAAAGTAACCTGAACACTGAAGCTTTCTTT
TRBJ2-1 NA TRBV28 NA CASSLTHMGRYNEQFF TGTGCCAGCAGTCTAACCCACATGGGTAGGTACAATGAGCAGTTCTTC
TRBJ1-2 few TRBV27 NA CASSFLGSDGYTF TGTGCCAGCAGTTTTCTCGGGTCGGACGGCTACACCTTC
TRBJ1-1 few TRBV7-3 NA CASSKGENTEAFF TGTGCCAGCAGCAAGGGGGAGAACACTGAAGCTTTCTTT
TRBJ1-1 few TRBV20-1 TRBD1 CSGEQGATEAFF TGCAGTGGGGAACAGGGGGCAACTGAAGCTTTCTTT
TRBJ1-1 NA TRBV7-6 NA CASSLIGTDEAFF TGTGCCAGCAGCCTTATCGGGACGGATGAAGCTTTCTTT
TRBJ2-2 few TRBV24-1 NA CATSDQPRQGGTGELFF TGTGCCACCAGTGATCAGCCGAGACAGGGAGGAACCGGGGAGCTGTTTTTT
TRBJ1-3 NA TRBV5-1 TRBD1 CASSPGDRPGSGNTIYF TGCGCCAGCAGCCCAGGGGACAGGCCGGGCTCTGGAAACACCATATATTTT
TRBJ2-7 NA TRBV20-1 NA CSASFGNYEQYF TGCAGTGCTAGCTTTGGCAACTACGAGCAGTACTTC
TRBJ1-2 NA TRBV6-5 TRBD1 CASSYLQDRGYGYTF TGTGCCAGCAGTTACCTACAGGACAGGGGCTATGGCTACACCTTC
TRBJ2-3 NA TRBV12-3/TRBV12-4 TRBD2 CASSFSAGVRDTQYF TGTGCCAGCAGTTTCTCTGCGGGAGTCAGAGATACGCAGTATTTT
TRBJ1-4 NA TRBV4-1 NA CASSQLSISTNEKLFF TGCGCCAGCAGCCAGCTTTCCATTTCAACTAATGAAAAACTGTTTTTT
TRBJ2-3 NA TRBV20-1 NA CSASPPWGADTQYF TGCAGTGCTAGTCCTCCGTGGGGTGCAGATACGCAGTATTTT
TRBJ2-5 many TRBV5-6 NA CASSPPGFATQYF TGTGCCAGCAGCCCCCCGGGATTTGCGACCCAGTACTTC
TRBJ2-3 few TRBV3-1 NA CASSHRQGRDDTQYF TGTGCCAGCAGCCATCGGCAGGGGCGGGATGATACGCAGTATTTT
TRBJ2-6 NA TRBV25-1 NA CASSDPSQTGANVLTF TGTGCCAGCAGTGACCCCAGCCAGACTGGGGCCAACGTCCTGACTTTC
TRBJ1-2 few TRBV6-5 NA CASSSGWGGSYGYTF TGTGCCAGCAGTTCCGGGTGGGGGGGCAGCTATGGCTACACCTTC
TRBJ1-2 many TRBV7-9 NA CASSIREAAGYTF TGTGCCAGCAGCATCAGGGAAGCGGCTGGCTACACCTTC
TRBJ2-7 many TRBV4-2 NA CASSQGETYEQYF TGTGCCAGCAGCCAAGGTGAGACCTACGAGCAGTACTTC
TRBJ2-7 NA TRBV11-3 NA CASSFLTSPHYEQYF TGTGCCAGCAGCTTTCTAACTAGCCCCCACTACGAGCAGTACTTC
TRBJ2-7 few TRBV12-1 NA CASTPAGGPYEQYF TGTGCCAGCACCCCCGCGGGAGGTCCCTACGAGCAGTACTTC